These T cell receptor beta chains were read from a single sample in a study of blood T cell repertoires in COVID-19. Only in-frame clones appear in the TCRdb table, and some are missing; sequencing was by immunoSEQ multiplex PCR. This sample has roughly 150,000 clones, with 81% found just once. Sequencing used peripheral blood. These receptors all stem from a man aged 60 to 75 with active or convalescent COVID-19. CDR3s include the opening cysteine and the closing phenylalanine or tryptophan. D genes are given only for firm matches. The listing skips clone size in some rows; elsewhere it reads once, few, many or a size class.

NA	NA	TRBV12-3/TRBV12-4	TRBJ1-5	CASSLSSNQPQHF	TGTGCCAGCAGTTTATCCAGTAATCAGCCCCAGCATTTT
NA	NA	TRBV2	TRBJ2-2	CASSDPTLNTGELFF	TGTGCCAGCAGTGACCCCACGCTAAACACCGGGGAGCTGTTTTTT
NA	NA	TRBV5-1	TRBJ2-7	CASSLAPVSSYEQYF	TGCGCCAGCAGCTTGGCGCCAGTGTCCTCCTACGAGCAGTACTTC
TRBD2	NA	TRBV11-2	TRBJ2-1	CASSPRLAGSGNEQFF	TGTGCCAGCAGCCCCCGACTAGCGGGATCGGGCAATGAGCAGTTCTTC
NA	once	TRBV5-6	TRBJ1-5	CASSRGVGQPQHF	TGTGCCAGCAGCCGGGGGGTTGGGCAGCCCCAGCATTTT
NA	NA	TRBV5-6	TRBJ2-1	CASSLAREPAFWEQFF	TGTGCCAGCAGCTTGGCACGGGAGCCCGCCTTTTGGGAGCAGTTCTTC
NA	few	TRBV5-6	TRBJ1-6	CASSLPGSYSPLHF	TGTGCCAGCAGCTTGCCGGGGTCCTATTCACCCCTCCACTTT
NA	NA	TRBV3-1/TRBV3-2	TRBJ2-7	CASSQGSGVLYEQYF	TGTGCCAGCAGCCAAGGCTCGGGAGTTCTCTACGAGCAGTACTTC
NA	NA	TRBV18	TRBJ2-5	CASSPPTARYQETQYF	TGTGCCAGCTCACCTCCGACAGCCCGGTACCAAGAGACCCAGTACTTC
NA	NA	TRBV24-1	TRBJ1-2	CATSGGNYGYTF	TGTGCCACCAGTGGCGGGAACTATGGCTACACCTTC
NA	NA	TRBV5-1	TRBJ2-2	CASSLQGSDTGELFF	TGCGCCAGCAGCTTACAGGGTTCCGACACCGGGGAGCTGTTTTTT
NA	few	TRBV28	TRBJ1-2	CASSPPNRVYGYTF	TGTGCCAGCAGCCCTCCCAACAGGGTCTATGGCTACACCTTC
NA	NA	TRBV15	TRBJ1-5	CATSAGPGPNQPQHF	TGTGCCACCAGCGCCGGGCCAGGGCCAAATCAGCCCCAGCATTTT
NA	NA	TRBV5-1	TRBJ1-1	CASSWTEGMNTEAFF	TGCGCCAGCAGCTGGACAGAGGGAATGAACACTGAAGCTTTCTTT
NA	NA	TRBV12-3/TRBV12-4	TRBJ1-1	CASSLAGGTEAFF	TGTGCCAGCAGTTTAGCAGGGGGCACTGAAGCTTTCTTT
TRBD1	NA	TRBV7-3	TRBJ2-3	CASSSLGTGGDTQYF	TGTGCCAGCAGCTCCTTAGGGACAGGGGGAGATACGCAGTATTTT
NA	NA	TRBV23-1	TRBJ2-7	CASIGGVAGPLDVQYF	TGCGCCAGCATCGGCGGGGTTGCGGGACCCCTCGATGTGCAGTACTTC
TRBD2	NA	TRBV19	TRBJ2-7	CASSPRGSGSLYEQYF	TGTGCCAGTAGTCCTCGGGGTAGCGGGAGTCTCTACGAGCAGTACTTC
NA	NA	TRBV12-3/TRBV12-4	TRBJ2-7	CASVGQPTYEQYF	TGTGCCAGCGTGGGACAACCAACCTACGAGCAGTACTTC
TRBD1	NA	TRBV5-1	TRBJ1-6	CASSGTGTANSPLHF	TGCGCCAGCAGCGGTACCGGGACAGCAAATTCACCCCTCCACTTT
NA	NA	TRBV20-1	TRBJ2-5	CSAILQETQYF	TGCAGTGCTATCCTCCAAGAGACCCAGTACTTC
NA	NA	TRBV10-1	TRBJ1-2	CASSDGQGMAGGYTF	TGCGCCAGCAGTGACGGGCAGGGGATGGCCGGTGGCTACACCTTC
TRBD1	NA	TRBV5-1	TRBJ1-2	CASSSGGQGGYGYTF	TGCGCCAGCAGCTCTGGTGGGCAGGGGGGCTATGGCTACACCTTC
NA	NA	TRBV5-1	TRBJ2-1	CASSPSTGPFDEQFF	TGCGCCAGCAGCCCATCGACAGGCCCCTTCGATGAGCAGTTCTTC
NA	NA	TRBV6-5	TRBJ1-2	CATSSPGLNYGYTF	TGTGCCACCTCCTCTCCGGGACTTAACTATGGCTACACCTTC
NA	NA	TRBV6-5	TRBJ1-2	CASSFEGYGYTF	TGTGCCAGCAGTTTCGAGGGCTATGGCTACACCTTC
NA	NA	TRBV2	TRBJ1-2	CAMSGPGPYTF	TGTGCCATGTCAGGGCCCGGGCCCTACACCTTC
NA	NA	TRBV3-1/TRBV3-2	TRBJ2-3	CASRTYDLLTDTQYF	TGTGCCAGCAGGACATATGACCTTCTCACAGATACGCAGTATTTT
NA	once	TRBV5-4	TRBJ2-7	CASSLEGDIYEQYF	TGTGCCAGCAGCTTGGAGGGGGACATATACGAGCAGTACTTC
NA	NA	TRBV5-1	TRBJ1-2	CASRQTGVNYGYTF	TGCGCCAGCAGGCAGACGGGGGTAAACTATGGCTACACCTTC
TRBD2	once	TRBV19	TRBJ2-7	CASSKGLGADEQYF	TGTGCCAGTAGTAAGGGACTAGGCGCGGACGAGCAGTACTTC
NA	NA	TRBV10-3	TRBJ1-1	CATLPYRTGMGGETEAFF	TGTGCCACCCTTCCTTACAGGACTGGTATGGGGGGTGAGACTGAAGCTTTCTTT
NA	NA	TRBV19	TRBJ2-5	CASQNALGSGETQYF	TGTGCCAGTCAAAACGCCTTAGGGAGTGGAGAGACCCAGTACTTC
NA	NA	TRBV2	TRBJ2-5	CASSQGPAETQYF	TGTGCCAGCAGTCAAGGGCCCGCCGAGACCCAGTACTTC
NA	NA	TRBV15	TRBJ1-4	CATSRSPQGPEKLFF	TGTGCCACCAGCAGATCCCCTCAGGGGCCTGAAAAACTGTTTTTT
TRBD2	NA	TRBV7-9	TRBJ2-7	CASSLGTSGVSYEQYF	TGTGCCAGCAGCTTAGGGACTAGCGGGGTCTCCTACGAGCAGTACTTC
TRBD2	NA	TRBV19	TRBJ2-1	CASTSGRAGNEQFF	TGTGCCAGTACTAGCGGGAGGGCCGGAAATGAGCAGTTCTTC
NA	NA	TRBV10-3	TRBJ2-7	CAISEVRASYEQYF	TGTGCCATCAGTGAGGTCAGGGCATCCTACGAGCAGTACTTC
TRBD1	NA	TRBV2	TRBJ1-1	CASTQGGNTEAFF	TGTGCCAGCACCCAGGGGGGGAACACTGAAGCTTTCTTT
NA	NA	TRBV6-5	TRBJ2-7	CASSHLAESYEQYF	TGTGCCAGCAGTCATTTAGCGGAGAGCTACGAGCAGTACTTC
NA	few	TRBV19	TRBJ1-2	CASGSRGGYTF	TGTGCCAGTGGCAGTAGAGGTGGCTACACCTTC
TRBD2	NA	TRBV5-6	TRBJ2-7	CASTGRGGLSGEQYF	TGTGCCAGCACCGGGCGCGGGGGACTGAGTGGCGAGCAGTACTTC